Listed here are 21 T cell receptor beta chains from one sample, sequenced in a study of blood T cell repertoires in COVID-19. The protocol was immunoSEQ multiplex PCR, while the TCRdb copy is restricted to in-frame clones and leaves out a portion. Altogether about 190,000 clones are present, 82% being singletons, with the ten largest covering more than 9%. Sequencing input: peripheral blood. These receptors originate from an elderly woman with active or convalescent COVID-19.

The chain is built from TRBV30 and TRBJ1-1; D gene uncertain. This CDR3 spans 11 amino acids. V was trimmed by 4 bases and J by 1 base, leaving 4 bases between them. Germline lookup yields CDR1 GTSNPN and CDR2 SVGIG (reference sequence). This CDR3 is CAWMRNTEAFF. The CDR3 DNA reads as TGTGCCTGGATGAGGAACACTGAAGCTTTCTTT.

V usage is TRBV10-3 and J usage is TRBJ1-1; tentatively, D is TRBD1 (5 bases). Per germline, CDR1 ENHRY and CDR2 SYGVKD. Trimming stripped 3 bases from V and 3 bases from J, with 17 bases between. CDR3 length: 16 amino acids. CDR3 amino acids: CAISDPSARGDTEAFF. The CDR3 bases are TGTGCCATCAGTGACCCCTCAGCGCGGGGGGACACTGAAGCTTTCTTT.

The CDR3 spells CASSRSPRDTQYF. CDR3 bases: TGTGCCAGCAGCCGCAGCCCGCGGGATACGCAGTATTTT. This chain links TRBV5-6 with TRBJ2-3, with unresolved D. Germline CDR1 and CDR2: SGHDT and YYEEEE. The CDR3 consists of 13 residues. V lost 4 bases and J lost 6, with 12 bases in between.

This clone has only a few counts. Other DNA sequences in the same sample also yield this CDR3. The chain combines TRBV30 with TRBJ1-1; 7 bases align to TRBD1. Trimming cost V 5 bases and J 2 bases; bases outside gene matches: 2. The germline V gene has CDR1 GTSNPN and CDR2 SVGIG (reference sequence). The CDR3 has 12 residues. The CDR3 coding sequence is TGTGCCTGGGACAGGGAAAACACTGAAGCTTTCTTT. It codes for CAWDRENTEAFF.

This clone was detected a few times. The V gene is TRBV28, the J gene TRBJ1-5; tentative D call: TRBD1 (5 bases). CDR3 length: 15 residues. The germline CDR1 and CDR2 sequences are MDHEN and SYDVKM. V gave up 7 bases and J gave up 6 bases, with 19 bases separating them. This CDR3 is CASTRHPPGIQPQHF. CDR3 coding DNA: TGTGCCAGCACCCGACATCCCCCAGGGATTCAGCCCCAGCATTTT.

The rearrangement joins TRBV9 to TRBJ2-2; D possibly corresponds to TRBD1 (5 bases). CDR1 and CDR2 (germline): SGDLS, YYNGEE. There are 14 residues in the CDR3. V lost 3 bases and J lost 2, with 8 bases in between. CDR3 amino acids: CASSGGHNTGELFF. The CDR3 coding sequence is TGTGCCAGCAGCGGAGGACATAACACCGGGGAGCTGTTTTTT.

The chain employs TRBV18 and TRBJ2-1; a possible D gene is TRBD1 (5 bases). V lost 2 bases to trimming and J lost 0 bases, with 14 bases between them. The germline V gene encodes CDR1 KGHSH and CDR2 LQKENI. This CDR3 has 17 amino acids. The CDR3 DNA reads as TGTGCCAGCTCACCAAAGACAGCTTACGACTCCTACAATGAGCAGTTCTTC. Translating it yields CASSPKTAYDSYNEQFF.

The chain uses TRBV19 and TRBJ1-2, with a tentative D call TRBD1 (6 bases). The germline V and J ends were trimmed by 4 bases and 0 bases, with 12 bases remaining between them. This CDR3 is 15 amino acids long. Germline assignment: CDR1 LNHDA and CDR2 SQIVND (reference sequence). CDR3 coding DNA: TGTGCCAGTAGTAGTCGGACAGCCTCTAACTATGGCTACACCTTC. It specifies CASSSRTASNYGYTF.

This clone was seen once. In DNA, the CDR3 is TGTGCCAGCAGCTTGGGGGAGCCCCTTTTTTTT. Its protein is CASSLGEPLFF. The V call is TRBV5-8, the J call TRBJ1-4; D not resolved. The germline gives CDR1 SGHTS, CDR2 YDEGEE. The CDR3 has 11 amino acids. Trimming shortened V by 0 bases and J by 17 bases, and 11 bases separated the two germline ends.

V and J are TRBV20-1 and TRBJ2-3, with a tentative D call TRBD2 (6 bases). CDR3 length: 14 amino acids. In germline, CDR1 is DFQATT, CDR2 SNEGSKA (reference sequence). Trimming left V 3 bases short and J 2 bases short, with 12 bases between. This chain's CDR3 is CSASPAGFTDTQYF. CDR3 in DNA: TGCAGTGCTAGTCCTGCGGGGTTCACAGATACGCAGTATTTT.

A note on this clone: The junction departs from the called germline gene at one end, perhaps through a read error. The V gene is TRBV9, the J gene TRBJ2-2; 8 bases match TRBD2. The CDR3 has 15 amino acids. Germline-derived CDR1 and CDR2 are SGDLS and YYNGEE. The CDR3 loop is CARSSGGESTGELFF. CDR3 DNA: TGTGCCCGCAGCTCGGGGGGGGAGAGCACCGGGGAGCTGTTTTTT.

The J gene is TRBJ1-1, the V gene TRBV3-1 (or the pseudogene TRBV3-2), with D perhaps TRBD1 (6 bases). The CDR3 contains 14 residues. V gave up 6 bases and J gave up 3 bases, with 14 bases separating them. Germline assignment: CDR1 LGHDT and CDR2 YNNKEL (reference sequence). CDR3 in amino acids: CASRKEGGDTEAFF. Here the CDR3 DNA reads TGTGCCAGCAGGAAAGAAGGGGGAGACACTGAAGCTTTCTTT.

The chain carries TRBV14 and TRBJ1-1; TRBD1 is a possible D gene (6 bases). Trimming removed 1 base at V and 5 bases at J, with 11 bases between. The CDR3 covers 14 residues. Germline CDR1 is SGHDN and CDR2 is FVKESK. CDR3: CASSQVQGRTEAFF. The CDR3 DNA reads TGTGCCAGCAGCCAAGTACAGGGACGGACTGAAGCTTTCTTT.

The J gene is TRBJ1-2, the V gene TRBV10-3; 10 bases map to TRBD1. The CDR3 has 18 amino acids. Per germline, CDR1 ENHRY and CDR2 SYGVKD. V shed 6 bases, J shed 0 bases, and the junction held 13 bases outside the gene matches. Here the CDR3 reads CAISSRGQGISSNYGYTF. Written as DNA, the CDR3 is TGTGCCATCAGCTCTAGGGGACAGGGGATATCTTCTAACTATGGCTACACCTTC.

The chain carries TRBV7-8 and TRBJ1-6, with a possible D match to TRBD1 (6 bases). Germline lookup yields CDR1 SGHVS and CDR2 FQNEAQ. Trimming removed 1 base from V and 8 bases from J, with 9 bases in between. This CDR3 is built from 14 residues. CDR3 residues: CASSLGQEDSPLHF. The DNA of the CDR3 is TGTGCCAGCAGCTTAGGACAGGAGGATTCACCCCTCCACTTT.

The chain couples TRBV18 to TRBJ1-5, with 7 positions matching TRBD1. The CDR3 sequence is 15 residues long. Unmatched junction bases numbered 8, after V lost 3 bases and J lost 6 bases. Germline CDR1 is KGHSH and CDR2 is LQKENI. CDR3 DNA: TGTGCCAGCTCACCCGAAGACAGGGAGGCTCAGCCCCAGCATTTT. Translation gives CASSPEDREAQPQHF.

The chain employs TRBV9 and TRBJ1-4; TRBD1 aligns across 7 bases. CDR1 and CDR2 from the germline V gene are SGDLS and YYNGEE. The junction had 11 bases not matched to a gene; V was cut back by 3 bases and J by 0 bases. CDR3 length: 18 residues. In DNA, the CDR3 is TGTGCCAGCAGCGCGACGTATGGGACAGCTCCAACTAATGAAAAACTGTTTTTT. As protein: CASSATYGTAPTNEKLFF.

The CDR3 region has the DNA TGTGCCAGCAGCCGCGCCTATAATTCACCCCTCCACTTT. It specifies CASSRAYNSPLHF. The chain is built from TRBV12-3 or TRBV12-4 and TRBJ1-6; D not certain. This CDR3 has 13 amino acids. Trimming cost V 6 bases and J 2 bases, with 5 bases left between them.

The chain is built from TRBV9 and TRBJ2-2, with D perhaps TRBD1 (6 bases). The V gene lost 0 bases and the J gene lost 2 bases, with 8 bases spanning the gap. CDR3 size: 15 residues. CDR1 SGDLS and CDR2 YYNGEE come from the germline V gene. The CDR3 is CASSVGTVNTGELFF. Here the CDR3 DNA reads TGTGCCAGCAGCGTAGGGACAGTAAACACCGGGGAGCTGTTTTTT. Full variable domain (missing parts from reference TRBV9 and TRBJ2-2): DSGVTQTPKHLITATGQRVTLRCSPRSGDLSVYWYQQSLDQGLQFLIQYYNGEERAKGNILERFSAQQFPDLHSELNLSSLELGDSALYFCASSVGTVNTGELFFGEGSRLTVL.

This clone was recorded a few times. The genes are TRBV5-6 and TRBJ1-2; 8 bases fit TRBD1. From germline, CDR1 is SGHDT and CDR2 YYEEEE. V was pared by 4 bases and J by 8 bases, with 7 bases of the junction left unmatched. The CDR3 loop spans 13 amino acids. In nucleotides, the CDR3 is TGTGCCAGCAGCGTACTCAGGGGGCCCGGCTACACCTTC. Translation gives CASSVLRGPGYTF. The variable domain in full, with the rest retrieved from reference TRBV5-6 and TRBJ1-2, is DAGVTQSPTHLIKTRGQQVTLRCSPKSGHDTVSWYQQALGQGPQFIFQYYEEEERQRGNFPDRFSGHQFPNYSSELNVNALLLGDSALYLCASSVLRGPGYTFGSGTRLTVV.

V usage is TRBV18 and J usage is TRBJ1-4, with 8 bases lining up with TRBD1. There are 16 residues in the CDR3. Germline loops: CDR1 KGHSH, CDR2 LQKENI. V was clipped by 6 bases and J by 2 bases; unmatched bases: 8. The CDR3 DNA reads TGTGCCAGCTCCCGAGGACAGGGAGGGACTAATGAAAAACTGTTTTTT. Translation gives CASSRGQGGTNEKLFF.